This T cell receptor beta chain is from a study of graft-versus-host responses after intestinal transplantation. Whole-study context: Each recipient received a multivisceral, liver-intestinal, or isolated intestinal graft.

There are 17 residues in the CDR3. Germline values: CDR1 MGHRA, CDR2 YSYEKL. The V segment lost 4 bases and the J segment 3 bases; nucleotides outside the gene matches: 8. Using immunoSEQ multiplex PCR, the repertoire was profiled, and TCRdb retains in-frame clones only, with some absent. The sample lists 18,000 or so clones, roughly 94% occurring once. This TCR derives from a human patient who received an intestinal transplant, so some T cells may come from the graft donor. The chain carries TRBV4-1 and TRBJ2-7; 14 nucleotides agree with TRBD2. Here the sequenced sample was PBMCs, taken 23 days after intestinal transplant. The chain's CDR3 is CASSPGTSGRLSYEQYF. CDR3 nucleotides: TGCGCCAGCAGCCCCGGGACTAGCGGGAGACTCAGCTACGAGCAGTACTTC.